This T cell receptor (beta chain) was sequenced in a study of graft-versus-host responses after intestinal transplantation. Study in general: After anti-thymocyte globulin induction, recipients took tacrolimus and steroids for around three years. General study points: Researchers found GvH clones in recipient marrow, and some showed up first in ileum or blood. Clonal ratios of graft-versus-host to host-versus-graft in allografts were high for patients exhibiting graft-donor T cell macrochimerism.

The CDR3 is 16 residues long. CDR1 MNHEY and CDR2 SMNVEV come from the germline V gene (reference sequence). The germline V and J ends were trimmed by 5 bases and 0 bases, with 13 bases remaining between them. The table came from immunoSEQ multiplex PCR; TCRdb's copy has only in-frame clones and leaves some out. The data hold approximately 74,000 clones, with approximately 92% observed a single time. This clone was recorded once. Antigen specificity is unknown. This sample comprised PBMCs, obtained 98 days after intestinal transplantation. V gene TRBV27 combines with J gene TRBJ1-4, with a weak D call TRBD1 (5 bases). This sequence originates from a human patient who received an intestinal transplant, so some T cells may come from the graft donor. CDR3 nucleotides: TGTGCCAGCAGTCTTCGGGACGGACCAACTAATGAAAAACTGTTTTTT. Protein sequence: CASSLRDGPTNEKLFF.